Following are 8 T cell receptor beta chains from one sample sequenced in a study of blood T cell repertoires in COVID-19. Repertoires were generated with immunoSEQ multiplex PCR, while TCRdb's copy carries only in-frame clones and drops some. The table includes 350,000 to 450,000 clones, roughly 90% detected once. The specimen was PBMCs or T cells enriched from blood (not recorded which). Receptor source: a woman in her twenties or thirties who had recovered from COVID-19.

V gene TRBV9 combines with J gene TRBJ2-5, with a tentative D call TRBD2 (5 bases). Germline assignment: CDR1 SGDLS and CDR2 YYNGEE. This CDR3 is 13 amino acids long. V lost 0 bases and J 4 bases, leaving 7 bases between the germline ends. The CDR3 loop is CASSVVGRETQYF. The CDR3 DNA follows: TGTGCCAGCAGCGTAGTGGGGAGAGAGACCCAGTACTTC.

J is TRBJ1-3 and V is TRBV20-1, with D unresolved. This CDR3 has 11 amino acids. The V gene's germline CDR1 is DFQATT and CDR2 SNEGSKA (reference sequence). Trimming removed 6 bases from V and 8 bases from J, with 11 bases in between. Written as DNA, the CDR3 is TGCAGTGCCGTCCTGTCGGACACCATATATTTT. Its translation: CSAVLSDTIYF.

This chain connects TRBV3-1 (or the pseudogene TRBV3-2) to TRBJ2-1, with 8 bases fitting TRBD2. The CDR3 totals 15 residues. The V gene end was trimmed by 4 bases and the J gene end by 3 bases; junction bases not matched to a gene: 5. Germline V gene lookup returns CDR1 LGHDT and CDR2 YNNKEL (reference sequence). CDR3 DNA sequence: TGTGCCAGCAGCCCCGGACTAGCTAACTACAATGAGCAGTTCTTC. Amino acids: CASSPGLANYNEQFF.

The rearrangement links TRBV5-4 to TRBJ2-3; TRBD2 is a possible D gene (6 bases). V was shortened by 4 bases and J by 0 bases, with 12 bases between the two germline ends. Germline loops: CDR1 SGHNT, CDR2 YYREEE (reference sequence). This CDR3 spans 15 amino acids. CDR3 DNA: TGTGCCAGCAGCCGCCTAGCGACTAGCACAGATACGCAGTATTTT. This translates into CASSRLATSTDTQYF.

This clone was picked up a small number of times. This chain joins TRBV11-2 and TRBJ2-1, with TRBD2 matching over 15 bases. CDR1 and CDR2 from the germline V gene are SGHAT and FQNNGV. The CDR3 extends over 16 amino acids. J gave up 7 bases and V 1 base, and 2 bases lay outside the gene matches. The CDR3 coding sequence is TGTGCCAGCAGCTTAGTTGGGACTAGCGGGAGGAATGAGCAGTTCTTC. Protein sequence: CASSLVGTSGRNEQFF.

This clone was counted once. V and J are TRBV7-9 and TRBJ2-1; 8 positions agree with TRBD2. The CDR3 runs 17 residues. Trimming cost V 1 base and J 1 base; bases outside gene matches: 6. Germline CDR1 is SEHNR and CDR2 is FQNEAQ (reference sequence). CDR3 sequence: CASSLGGLGRSYNEQFF. CDR3 in DNA: TGTGCCAGCAGCTTAGGGGGACTAGGTCGGTCCTACAATGAGCAGTTCTTC. The variable domain in full, with the rest retrieved from reference TRBV7-9 and TRBJ2-1, is DTGVSQNPRHKITKRGQNVTFRCDPISEHNRLYWYRQTLGQGPEFLTYFQNEAQLEKSRLLSDRFSAERPKGSFSTLEIQRTEQGDSAMYLCASSLGGLGRSYNEQFFGPGTRLTVL.

J is TRBJ2-7 and V is TRBV6-5, with unresolved D. Between the trimmed V and J ends, which lost 0 bases and 8 bases, there was a span of 17 bases. CDR3 length: 15 amino acids. CDR1 MNHEY and CDR2 SVGAGI come from the germline V gene. The CDR3 reads CASSYSKSIRSKQYF. The CDR3 nucleotides are TGTGCCAGCAGTTACTCGAAATCGATCCGGAGCAAGCAGTACTTC.

The rearrangement uses TRBV19 and TRBJ2-7, with D unresolved. Trimming cost V 2 bases and J 9 bases, with 17 bases left between them. This CDR3 spans 14 amino acids. The germline V gene has CDR1 LNHDA and CDR2 SQIVND (reference sequence). CDR3 region: CASSIRLPKVGQYF. The CDR3 DNA is TGTGCCAGTAGTATACGACTGCCTAAGGTAGGGCAGTACTTC. The full variable domain, its missing parts supplied by reference TRBV19 and TRBJ2-7, is DGGITQSPKYLFRKEGQNVTLSCEQNLNHDAMYWYRQDPGQGLRLIYYSQIVNDFQKGDIAEGYSVSREKKESFPLTVTSAQKNPTAFYLCASSIRLPKVGQYFGPGTRLTVT.